In this sample, the clone carrying this T cell receptor (beta chain) turned up many times. Its antigen remains unknown. The sample belongs to a study of T cells after posttransplantation cyclophosphamide. Study-wide points: Later blood repertoires were often dominated by clones from the donor CD8+ memory compartment. TRB overlap between skin or GI tissue T cells and blood was limited.

Profiled with immunoSEQ multiplex PCR; TCRdb holds only in-frame clones, not every one. Singletons are absent from the sample, which has 44,000 or so clones. V dropped 4 bases and J dropped 8 bases, with 14 bases sitting between them. CDR3 length: 13 residues. The germline V gene has CDR1 LNHDA and CDR2 SQIVND (reference sequence). The TCR sequence derives from a middle-aged man in good health, CMV-negative, and a related stem cell transplant donor. The material sequenced was PBMCs. The chain is built from TRBV19 and TRBJ1-1; no definite D call. The DNA of the CDR3 is TGTGCCAGTAGTAGAGGTCTCCAGCCAGAAGCTTTCTTT. It specifies CASSRGLQPEAFF.